This TCR beta chain appears in the sequencing data of a study of blood T cell repertoires in COVID-19. Study background: COVID-19 samples from acute and convalescent phases originated in the United States, Italy and Spain.

Germline CDR1 and CDR2: MDHEN and SYDVKM. The CDR3 loop spans 14 amino acids. Trimming shortened V by 3 bases and J by 3 bases, and 11 bases separated the two germline ends. Original handling: Reference gene primer amplification gave estimated nucleated cell counts. The assay was immunoSEQ multiplex PCR, and TCRdb's table has in-frame clones only and misses some. That table is the source of V, J and clone size, and D and trimming were worked out from the DNA. This table has under 200,000 clones, 80% to 95% appearing once. What was sequenced was peripheral blood. This chain links TRBV28 with TRBJ1-1; D is possibly TRBD1 (5 bases). This TCR came from a man aged 50-60 years with acute or convalescent COVID-19. CDR3 nucleotide sequence: TGTGCCAGCAGTTTGGGGGGGGTGGACACTGAAGCTTTCTTT. Translating gives CASSLGGVDTEAFF.